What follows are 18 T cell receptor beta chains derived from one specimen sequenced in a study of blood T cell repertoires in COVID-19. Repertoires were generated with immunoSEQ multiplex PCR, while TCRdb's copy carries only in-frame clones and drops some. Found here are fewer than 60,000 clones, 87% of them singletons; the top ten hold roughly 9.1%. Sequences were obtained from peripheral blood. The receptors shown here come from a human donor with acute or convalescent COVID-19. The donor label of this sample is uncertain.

The CDR3 here is CASSSEGGAVFF. The CDR3 nucleotides read TGCGCCAGCAGCTCCGAGGGGGGGGCGGTGTTTTTT. The chain uses TRBV5-1 and TRBJ1-4; D may be TRBD1 (6 bases). Germline CDR1 reads SGHRS; CDR2 reads YFSETQ. Trimming stripped 3 bases from V and 15 bases from J, with 15 bases between. The CDR3 is 12 amino acids.

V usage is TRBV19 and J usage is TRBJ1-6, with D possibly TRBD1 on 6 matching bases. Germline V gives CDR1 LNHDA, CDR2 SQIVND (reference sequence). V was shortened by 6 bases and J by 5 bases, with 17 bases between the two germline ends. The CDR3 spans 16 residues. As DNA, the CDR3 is TGTGCCAGTAGCCAAGGGGGACCTTTCGATAATTCACCCCTCCACTTT. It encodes CASSQGGPFDNSPLHF.

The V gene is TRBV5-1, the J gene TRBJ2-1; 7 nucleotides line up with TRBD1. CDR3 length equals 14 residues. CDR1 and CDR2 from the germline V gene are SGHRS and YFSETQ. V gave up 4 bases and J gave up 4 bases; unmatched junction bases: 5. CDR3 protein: CASSKEDRYNEQFF. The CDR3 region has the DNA TGCGCCAGCAGCAAAGAGGACAGGTACAATGAGCAGTTCTTC. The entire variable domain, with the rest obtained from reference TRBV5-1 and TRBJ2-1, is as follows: KAGVTQTPRYLIKTRGQQVTLSCSPISGHRSVSWYQQTPGQGLQFLFEYFSETQRNKGNFPGRFSGRQFSNSRSEMNVSTLELGDSALYLCASSKEDRYNEQFFGPGTRLTVL.

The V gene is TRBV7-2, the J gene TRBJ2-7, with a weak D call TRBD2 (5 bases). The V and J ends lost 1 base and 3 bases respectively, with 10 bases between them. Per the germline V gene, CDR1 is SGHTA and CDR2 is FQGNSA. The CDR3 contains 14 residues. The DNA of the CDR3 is TGTGCCAGCAGCTTAGATGTACTAGTCTACGAGCAGTACGTC. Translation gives CASSLDVLVYEQYV.

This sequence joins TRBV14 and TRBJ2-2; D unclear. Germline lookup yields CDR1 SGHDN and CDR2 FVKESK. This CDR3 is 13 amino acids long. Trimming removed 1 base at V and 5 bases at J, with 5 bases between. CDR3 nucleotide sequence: TGTGCCAGCAGCCAAGTGAGGACCGGGGAGCTGTTTTTT. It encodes CASSQVRTGELFF. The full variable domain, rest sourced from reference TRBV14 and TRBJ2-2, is EAGVTQFPSHSVIEKGQTVTLRCDPISGHDNLYWYRRVMGKEIKFLLHFVKESKQDESGMPNNRFLAERTGGTYSTLKVQPAELEDSGVYFCASSQVRTGELFFGEGSRLTVL.

CDR3 amino acids: CASSTRQSGSNDEQFF. The CDR3 bases are TGTGCCAGCAGCACGCGGCAAAGCGGGAGTAACGATGAGCAGTTCTTC. The genes are TRBV5-4 and TRBJ2-1, with 8 bases lining up with TRBD2. Germline V CDR1 and CDR2: SGHNT, YYREEE (reference sequence). Trimming at V came to 4 bases and at J to 8 bases, leaving 14 bases not matched to a gene. The CDR3 contains 16 residues.

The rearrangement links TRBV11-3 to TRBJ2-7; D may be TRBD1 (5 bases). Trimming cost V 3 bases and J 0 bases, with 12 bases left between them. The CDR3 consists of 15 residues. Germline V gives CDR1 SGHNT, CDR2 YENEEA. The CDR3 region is CASSFGPGPSYEQYF. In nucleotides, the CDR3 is TGTGCCAGCAGCTTTGGGCCAGGGCCCTCCTACGAGCAGTACTTC. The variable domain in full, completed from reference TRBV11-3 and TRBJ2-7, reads EAGVVQSPRYKIIEKKQPVAFWCNPISGHNTLYWYLQNLGQGPELLIRYENEEAVDDSQLPKDRFSAERLKGVDSTLKIQPAELGDSAVYLCASSFGPGPSYEQYFGPGTRLTVT.

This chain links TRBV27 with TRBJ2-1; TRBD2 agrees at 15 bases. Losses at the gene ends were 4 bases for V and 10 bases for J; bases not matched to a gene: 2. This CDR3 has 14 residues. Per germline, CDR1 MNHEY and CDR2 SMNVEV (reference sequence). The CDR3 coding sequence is TGTGCCAGCAGTTGGACTAGCGGGAGGGGCGAGCAGTTCTTC. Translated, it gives CASSWTSGRGEQFF.

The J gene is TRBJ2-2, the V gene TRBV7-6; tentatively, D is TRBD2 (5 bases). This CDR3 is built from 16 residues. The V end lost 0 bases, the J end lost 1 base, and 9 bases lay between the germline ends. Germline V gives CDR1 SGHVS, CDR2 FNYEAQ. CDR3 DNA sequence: TGTGCCAGCAGCTTAGCGCTTGGGAGGAACACCGGGGAGCTGTTTTTT. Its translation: CASSLALGRNTGELFF.

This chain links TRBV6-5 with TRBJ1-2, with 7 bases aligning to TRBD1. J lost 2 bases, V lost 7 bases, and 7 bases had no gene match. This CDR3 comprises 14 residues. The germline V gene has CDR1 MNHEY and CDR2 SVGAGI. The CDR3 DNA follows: TGTGCCAGCATCCAGGAGGGGGCAAACTATGGCTACACCTTC. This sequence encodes CASIQEGANYGYTF.

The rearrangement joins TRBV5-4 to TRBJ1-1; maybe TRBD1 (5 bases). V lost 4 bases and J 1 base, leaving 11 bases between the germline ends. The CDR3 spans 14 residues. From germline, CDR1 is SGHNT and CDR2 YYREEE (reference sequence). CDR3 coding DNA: TGTGCCAGCAGCCAGCCAGGACAGAACACTGAAGCTTTCTTT. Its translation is CASSQPGQNTEAFF.

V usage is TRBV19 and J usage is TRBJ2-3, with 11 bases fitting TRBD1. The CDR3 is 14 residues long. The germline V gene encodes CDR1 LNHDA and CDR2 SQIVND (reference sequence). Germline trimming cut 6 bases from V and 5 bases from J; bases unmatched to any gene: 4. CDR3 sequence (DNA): TGTGCCAGTAGAGGGACAGGGGGGGGAGATACGCAGTATTTT. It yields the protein CASRGTGGGDTQYF.

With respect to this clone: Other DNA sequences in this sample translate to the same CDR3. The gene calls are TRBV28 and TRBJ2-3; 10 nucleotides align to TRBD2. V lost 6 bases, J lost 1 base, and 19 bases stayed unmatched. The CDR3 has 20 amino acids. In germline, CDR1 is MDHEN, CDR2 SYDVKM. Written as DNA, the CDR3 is TGTGCCAGCAGCAAAATAGGACTAATGCTAGCGGGGGCGGGCACAGATACGCAGTATTTT. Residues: CASSKIGLMLAGAGTDTQYF.

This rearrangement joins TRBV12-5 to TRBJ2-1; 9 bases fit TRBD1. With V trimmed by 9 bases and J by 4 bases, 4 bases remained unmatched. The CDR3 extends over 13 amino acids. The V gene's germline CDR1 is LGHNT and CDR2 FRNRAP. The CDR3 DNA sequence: TGTGCTAGCCGGGACAGGGAGTACAATGAGCAGTTCTTC. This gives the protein CASRDREYNEQFF. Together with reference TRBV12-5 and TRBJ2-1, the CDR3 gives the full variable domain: DARVTQTPRHKVTEMGQEVTMRCQPILGHNTVFWYRQTMMQGLELLAYFRNRAPLDDSGMPKDRFSAEMPDATLATLKIQPSEPRDSAVYFCASRDREYNEQFFGPGTRLTVL.

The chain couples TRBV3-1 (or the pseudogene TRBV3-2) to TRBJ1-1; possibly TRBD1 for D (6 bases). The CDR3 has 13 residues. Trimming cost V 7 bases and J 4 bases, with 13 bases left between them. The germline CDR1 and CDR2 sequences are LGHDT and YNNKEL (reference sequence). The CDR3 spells CASTDSGVTEAFF. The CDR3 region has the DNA TGTGCCAGCACCGATTCAGGGGTCACTGAAGCTTTCTTT.

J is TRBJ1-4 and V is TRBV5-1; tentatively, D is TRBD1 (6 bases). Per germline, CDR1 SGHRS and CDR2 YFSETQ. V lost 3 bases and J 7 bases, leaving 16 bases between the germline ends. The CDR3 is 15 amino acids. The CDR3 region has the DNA TGCGCCAGCAGCTCATTTGGGGGCGAGAGTGAAAAACTGTTTTTT. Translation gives CASSSFGGESEKLFF.

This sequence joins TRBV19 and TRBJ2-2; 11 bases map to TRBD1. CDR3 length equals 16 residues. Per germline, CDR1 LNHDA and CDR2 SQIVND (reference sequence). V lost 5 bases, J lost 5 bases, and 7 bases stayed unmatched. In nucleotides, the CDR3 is TGTGCCAGTAGTCCTCGGACAGGGGGCCGGACCGGGGAGCTGTTTTTT. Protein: CASSPRTGGRTGELFF.

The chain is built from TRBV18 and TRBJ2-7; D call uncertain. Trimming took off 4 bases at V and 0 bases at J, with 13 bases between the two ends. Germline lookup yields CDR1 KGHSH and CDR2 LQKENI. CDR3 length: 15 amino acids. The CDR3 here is CASSLMGSSSYEQYV. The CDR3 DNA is TGTGCCAGCTCACTAATGGGCTCCAGCTCCTACGAGCAGTACGTC.